This T cell receptor (beta chain) was captured by sequencing in a study of neurological immune-mediated disorders. Study at large: Relapsing-remitting disease affected roughly 30, and secondary progressive 3, of around 34 multiple sclerosis patients.

TCRdb re-called the 5' RACE reads through MiXCR, storing one row per CDR3 protein. The sample has fewer than 50,000 distinct CDR3 sequences, roughly 2.5% seen once. The table lists this clonotype with many counts. This CDR3 spans 15 amino acids. V lost 4 bases and J 0 bases, leaving 13 bases between the germline ends. Germline values: CDR1 SGHKS, CDR2 YYEKEE (reference sequence). The sample was PBMCs. The chain carries TRBV5-5 and TRBJ2-5; a possible D gene is TRBD2 (5 bases). The source of this sequence is a man aged 25 to 45 with multiple sclerosis. The CDR3 sequence is CASSPRTVNQETQYF. CDR3 sequence (DNA): TGTGCCAGCAGCCCACGGACTGTTAACCAAGAGACCCAGTACTTC.